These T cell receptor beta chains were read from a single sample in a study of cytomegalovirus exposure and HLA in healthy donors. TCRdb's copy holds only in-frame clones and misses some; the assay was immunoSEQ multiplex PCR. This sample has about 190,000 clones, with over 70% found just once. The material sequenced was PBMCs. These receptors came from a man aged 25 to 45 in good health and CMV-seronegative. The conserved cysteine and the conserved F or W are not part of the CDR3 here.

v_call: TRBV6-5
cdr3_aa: ASSSVSRGEQF

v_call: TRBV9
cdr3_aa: ASSVGTGNNQPQH

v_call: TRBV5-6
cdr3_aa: ASSLGDRAQPQH

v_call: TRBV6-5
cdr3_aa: ASRTTGTNEKLF

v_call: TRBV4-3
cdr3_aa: ASSQDAGGPDTQY

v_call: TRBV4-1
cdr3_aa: ASSQPTLTGGTDTQY

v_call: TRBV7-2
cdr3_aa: ASSLVAGGRGANVLT

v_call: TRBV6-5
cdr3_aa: ASSYSTDAIGELF

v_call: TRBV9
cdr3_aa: ASSAQTHGGPQH

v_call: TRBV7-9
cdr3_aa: ASSSRDRGGYDEQF

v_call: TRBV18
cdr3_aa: ASSPPEGQTSYEQY

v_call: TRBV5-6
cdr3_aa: ASSEGDEQY

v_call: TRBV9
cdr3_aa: ASSVLAGELF

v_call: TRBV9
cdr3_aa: ASSATRQGMRGYT

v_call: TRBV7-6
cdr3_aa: ASSLDRAKGGELF

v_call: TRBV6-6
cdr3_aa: ASSYRTGTDTQY

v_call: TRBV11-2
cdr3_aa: ASSWTLGGETQY

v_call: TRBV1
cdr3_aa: TSSQESGLRRTGELF

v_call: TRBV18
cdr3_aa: ASSLLQETQY

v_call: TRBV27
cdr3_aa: ASSFFGGPSYEQY

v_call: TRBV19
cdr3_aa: ASSQGVYEQY

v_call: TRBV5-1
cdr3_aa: ASSLAGGGTEAF

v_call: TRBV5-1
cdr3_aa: ASSKVLTDREGGYT

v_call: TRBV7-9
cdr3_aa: ASSEGLDSNREY

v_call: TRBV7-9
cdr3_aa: SSSSLDRADNEQF

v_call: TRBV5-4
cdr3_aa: ASSSQQGAFGYT

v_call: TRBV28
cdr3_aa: ASSPPTPRWF

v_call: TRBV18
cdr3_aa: ASSPRTGSYEQY

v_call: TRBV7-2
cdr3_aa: ASSSERHRGWNYGYT

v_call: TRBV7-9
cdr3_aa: ASSLGWGGYNEQF

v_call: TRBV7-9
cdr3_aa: ASSSGDTNTGELF

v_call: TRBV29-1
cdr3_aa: SCRWYTDTQY

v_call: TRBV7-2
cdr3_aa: ASSTGAGWSGELF

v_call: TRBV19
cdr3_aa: ASSNRENEQF

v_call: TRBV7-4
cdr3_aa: ASSLRLAPFLEQF

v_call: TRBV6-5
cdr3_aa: ASSSLFSGGDQPQH

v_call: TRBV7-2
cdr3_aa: ASSLGGLEEKLF

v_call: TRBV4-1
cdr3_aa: ASSQAGLAGDPMSTDTQY

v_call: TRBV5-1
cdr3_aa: ASSLVLLGQPQNIQY

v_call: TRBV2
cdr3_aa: ASRAGEGRTQPQH

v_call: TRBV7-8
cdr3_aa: ASSFNDRENSPLH

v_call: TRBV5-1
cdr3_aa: ASSRGSTGVTGGEQF

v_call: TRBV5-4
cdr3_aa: ASSLRLAGASDTQY

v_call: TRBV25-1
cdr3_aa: ASRVAGVLDTQY

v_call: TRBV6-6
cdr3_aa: ASSYLGRGETQY

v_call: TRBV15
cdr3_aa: ATRLSLSADYEQY

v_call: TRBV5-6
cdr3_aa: ASSPGQSSYEQY

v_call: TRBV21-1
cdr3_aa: ASSKSETGYGTEAF

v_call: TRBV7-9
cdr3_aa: ASSPEAGARTEAF

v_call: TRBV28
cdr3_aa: ASSPPDRVREKLF

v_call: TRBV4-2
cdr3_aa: ASSQGGLAEEQY

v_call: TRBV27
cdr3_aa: ASSLVDRGTDTQY